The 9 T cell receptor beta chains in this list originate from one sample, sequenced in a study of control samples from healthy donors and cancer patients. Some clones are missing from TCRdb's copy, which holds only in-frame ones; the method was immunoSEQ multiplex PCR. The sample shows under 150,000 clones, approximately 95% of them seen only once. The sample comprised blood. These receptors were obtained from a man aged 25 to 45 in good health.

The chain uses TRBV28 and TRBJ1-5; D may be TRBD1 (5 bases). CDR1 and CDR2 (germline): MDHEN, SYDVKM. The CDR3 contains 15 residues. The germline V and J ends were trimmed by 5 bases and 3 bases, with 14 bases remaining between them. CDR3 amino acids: CASSSRAGFNQPQHF. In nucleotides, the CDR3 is TGTGCCAGCAGTAGTAGGGCAGGGTTCAATCAGCCCCAGCATTTT.

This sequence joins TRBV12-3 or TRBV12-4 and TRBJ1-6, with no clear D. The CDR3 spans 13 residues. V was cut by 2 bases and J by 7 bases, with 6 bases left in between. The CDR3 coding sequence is TGTGCCAGCAGTTTATCGAGCAATTCACCCCTCCACTTT. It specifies CASSLSSNSPLHF.

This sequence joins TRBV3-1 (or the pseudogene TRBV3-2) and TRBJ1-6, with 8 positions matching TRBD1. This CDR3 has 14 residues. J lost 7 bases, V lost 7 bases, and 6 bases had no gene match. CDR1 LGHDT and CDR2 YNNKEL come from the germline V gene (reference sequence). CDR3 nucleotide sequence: TGTGCCAGCACCGACAGGGGATGGAATTCACCCCTCCACTTT. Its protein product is CASTDRGWNSPLHF.

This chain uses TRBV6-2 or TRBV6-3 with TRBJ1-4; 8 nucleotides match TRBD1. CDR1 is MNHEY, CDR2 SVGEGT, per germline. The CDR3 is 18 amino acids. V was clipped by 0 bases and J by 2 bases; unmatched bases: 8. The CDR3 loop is CASSYSLDRVTTNEKLFF. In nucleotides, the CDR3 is TGTGCCAGCAGTTACTCCCTGGACAGGGTGACGACTAATGAAAAACTGTTTTTT.

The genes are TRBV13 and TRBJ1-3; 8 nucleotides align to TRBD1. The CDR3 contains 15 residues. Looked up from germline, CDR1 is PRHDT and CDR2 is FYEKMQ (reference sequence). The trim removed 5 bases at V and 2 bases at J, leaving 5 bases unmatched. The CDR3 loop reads CASSPDRGTGNTIYF. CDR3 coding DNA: TGTGCCAGCAGCCCAGACAGGGGAACTGGAAACACCATATATTTT.

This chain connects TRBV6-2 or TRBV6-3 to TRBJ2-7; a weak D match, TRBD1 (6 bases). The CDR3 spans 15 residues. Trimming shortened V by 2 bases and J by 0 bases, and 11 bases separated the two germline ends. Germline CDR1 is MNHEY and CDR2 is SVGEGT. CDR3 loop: CASSYEDSVSYEQYF. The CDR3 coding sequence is TGTGCCAGCAGTTACGAGGACAGTGTCTCCTACGAGCAGTACTTC.

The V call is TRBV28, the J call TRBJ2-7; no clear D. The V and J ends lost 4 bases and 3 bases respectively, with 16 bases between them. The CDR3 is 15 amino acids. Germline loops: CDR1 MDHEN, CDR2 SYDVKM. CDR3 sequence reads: CASSSSFGNLYEQYF. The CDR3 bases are TGTGCCAGCAGTTCCTCTTTCGGTAATCTCTACGAGCAGTACTTC.

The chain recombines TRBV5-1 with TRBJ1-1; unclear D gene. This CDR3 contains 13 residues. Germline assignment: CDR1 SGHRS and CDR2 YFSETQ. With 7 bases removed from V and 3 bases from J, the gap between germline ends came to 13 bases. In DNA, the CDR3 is TGCGCCAGCTCTAAGGGCGGGGACACTGAAGCTTTCTTT. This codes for CASSKGGDTEAFF.

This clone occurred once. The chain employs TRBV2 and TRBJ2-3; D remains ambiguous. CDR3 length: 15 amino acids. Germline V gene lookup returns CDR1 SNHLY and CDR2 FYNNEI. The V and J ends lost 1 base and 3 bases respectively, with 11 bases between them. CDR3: CASSEGWPGTDTQYF. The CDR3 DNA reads TGTGCCAGCAGTGAAGGATGGCCCGGAACAGATACGCAGTATTTT. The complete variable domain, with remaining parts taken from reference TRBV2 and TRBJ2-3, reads EPEVTQTPSHQVTQMGQEVILRCVPISNHLYFYWYRQILGQKVEFLVSFYNNEISEKSEIFDDQFSVERPDGSNFTLKIRSTKLEDSAMYFCASSEGWPGTDTQYFGPGTRLTVL.